Sequencing of this TCR beta chain was carried out in a study of cytomegalovirus exposure and HLA in healthy donors. PCR primers comprised 60 Vbeta and 13 Jbeta primers. Authors' methods: Counted up in a later analysis, unique TCR beta chains came to about 80 million, with 9.5 million to 13 million shared. Sequencing used immunoSEQ multiplex PCR; TCRdb keeps in-frame clones, though not all of them. The DNA was the basis for D and trimming; V, J and clone size are from that table. This listing includes 220,000 or so clones. Deletions cut 2 bases from V and 8 bases from J, with 16 bases between. Germline V gene lookup returns CDR1 SQVTM and CDR2 ANQGSEA. The CDR3 runs to 14 residues. Regarding this clone: Its target is not known.

General observations from the study: Among TCR sequences, most were rare, though some public TCRs appeared in many donors.

This clonotype was sampled from a girl between 2 and 10 years old in good health and CMV-seropositive. The material sequenced was PBMCs. The V call is TRBV29-1, the J call TRBJ2-1; a possible D gene is TRBD2 (6 bases). The CDR3 DNA follows: TGCAGCGTTGAAAGCCCTTGGAGGGGCGATGAGCAGTTCTTC. The encoded protein is CSVESPWRGDEQFF.